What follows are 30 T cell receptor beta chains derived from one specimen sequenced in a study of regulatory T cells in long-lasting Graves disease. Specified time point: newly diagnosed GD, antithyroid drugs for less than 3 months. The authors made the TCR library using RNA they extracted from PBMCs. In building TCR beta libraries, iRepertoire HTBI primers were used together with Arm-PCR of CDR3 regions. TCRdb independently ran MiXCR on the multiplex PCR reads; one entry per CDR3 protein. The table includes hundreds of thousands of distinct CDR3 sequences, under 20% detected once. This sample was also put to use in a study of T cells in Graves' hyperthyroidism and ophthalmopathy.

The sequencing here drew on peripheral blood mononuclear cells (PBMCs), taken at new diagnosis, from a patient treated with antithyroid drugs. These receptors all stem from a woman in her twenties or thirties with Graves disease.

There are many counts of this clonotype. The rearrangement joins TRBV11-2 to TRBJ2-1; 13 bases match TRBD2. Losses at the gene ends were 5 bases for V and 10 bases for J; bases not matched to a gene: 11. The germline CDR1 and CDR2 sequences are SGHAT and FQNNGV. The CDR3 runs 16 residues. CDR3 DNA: TGTGCCAGCAGCCCAGCACTAGCGGGAGGGCCTGGAGAGCAGTTCTTC. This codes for CASSPALAGGPGEQFF.

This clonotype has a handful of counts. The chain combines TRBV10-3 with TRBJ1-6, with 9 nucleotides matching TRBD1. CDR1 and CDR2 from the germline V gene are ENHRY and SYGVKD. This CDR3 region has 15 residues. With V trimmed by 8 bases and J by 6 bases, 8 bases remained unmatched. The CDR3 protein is CAIGSDRGRNSPLHF. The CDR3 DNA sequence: TGTGCCATCGGATCGGACAGGGGTCGTAATTCACCCCTCCACTTT.

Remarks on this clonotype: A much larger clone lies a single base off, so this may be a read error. This CDR3 reads CASSEPQAVGYGYTF. The CDR3 nucleotides are TGTGCCAGCAGTGAACCCCAGGCAGTCGGTTATGGCTACACCTTC. The chain combines TRBV6-1 with TRBJ1-2, with D uncertain. The V gene lost 2 bases and the J gene lost 5 bases, with 15 bases spanning the gap. Per germline, CDR1 MNHNS and CDR2 SASEGT. The CDR3 is 15 residues long.

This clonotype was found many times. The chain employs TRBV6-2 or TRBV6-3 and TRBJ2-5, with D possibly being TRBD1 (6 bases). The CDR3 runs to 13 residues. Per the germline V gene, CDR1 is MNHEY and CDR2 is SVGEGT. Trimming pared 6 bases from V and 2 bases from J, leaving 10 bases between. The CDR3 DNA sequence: TGTGCCAGCAGGGAAGGGACACAAGAGACCCAGTACTTC. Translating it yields CASREGTQETQYF.

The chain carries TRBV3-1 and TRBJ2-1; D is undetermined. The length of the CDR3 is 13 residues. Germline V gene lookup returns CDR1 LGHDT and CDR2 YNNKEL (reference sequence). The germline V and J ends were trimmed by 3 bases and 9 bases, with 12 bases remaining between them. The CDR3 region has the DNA TGTGCCAGCAGCCATGGTGGGATGGTTGAGCAGTTCTTC. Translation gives CASSHGGMVEQFF.

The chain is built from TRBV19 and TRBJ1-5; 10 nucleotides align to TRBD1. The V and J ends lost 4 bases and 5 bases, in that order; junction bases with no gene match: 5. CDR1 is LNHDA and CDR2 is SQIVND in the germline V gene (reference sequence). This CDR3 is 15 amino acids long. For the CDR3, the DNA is TGTGCCAGTAGTAAACAGACAGGGGGCGATCAGCCCCAGCATTTT. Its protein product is CASSKQTGGDQPQHF. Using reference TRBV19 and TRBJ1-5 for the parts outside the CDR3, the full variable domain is DGGITQSPKYLFRKEGQNVTLSCEQNLNHDAMYWYRQDPGQGLRLIYYSQIVNDFQKGDIAEGYSVSREKKESFPLTVTSAQKNPTAFYLCASSKQTGGDQPQHFGDGTRLSIL.

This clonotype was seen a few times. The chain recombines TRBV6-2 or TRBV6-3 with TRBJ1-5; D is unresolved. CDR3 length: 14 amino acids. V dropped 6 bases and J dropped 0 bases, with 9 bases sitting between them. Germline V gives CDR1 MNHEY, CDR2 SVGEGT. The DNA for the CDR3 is TGTGCCAGCAGAAAAGGGTATAGCAATCAGCCCCAGCATTTT. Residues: CASRKGYSNQPQHF.

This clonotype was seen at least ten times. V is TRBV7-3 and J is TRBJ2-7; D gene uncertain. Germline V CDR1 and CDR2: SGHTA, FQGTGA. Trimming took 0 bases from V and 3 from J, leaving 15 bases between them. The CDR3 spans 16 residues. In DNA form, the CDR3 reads TGTGCCAGCAGCTTAACCGAGCAGACCGGGTTCTACGAGCAGTACTTC. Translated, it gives CASSLTEQTGFYEQYF.

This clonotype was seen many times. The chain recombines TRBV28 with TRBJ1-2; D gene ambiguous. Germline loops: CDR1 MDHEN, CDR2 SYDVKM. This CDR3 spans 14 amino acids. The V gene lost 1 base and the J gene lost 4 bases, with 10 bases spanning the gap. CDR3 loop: CASSLSRGGYGYTF. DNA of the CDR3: TGTGCCAGCAGTTTATCTCGGGGAGGCTATGGCTACACCTTC.

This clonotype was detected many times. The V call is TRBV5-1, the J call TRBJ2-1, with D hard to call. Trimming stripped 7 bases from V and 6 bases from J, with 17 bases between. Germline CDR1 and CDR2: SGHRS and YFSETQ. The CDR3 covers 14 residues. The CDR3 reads CASSESSFSNEQFF. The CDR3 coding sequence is TGCGCCAGCTCCGAAAGCTCCTTTTCCAATGAGCAGTTCTTC.

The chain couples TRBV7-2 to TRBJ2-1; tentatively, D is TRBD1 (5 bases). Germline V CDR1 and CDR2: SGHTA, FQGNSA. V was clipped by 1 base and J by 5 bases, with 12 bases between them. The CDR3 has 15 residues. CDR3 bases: TGTGCCAGCAGCTTAGAACTGAAGGGGCACAATGAGCAGTTCTTC. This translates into CASSLELKGHNEQFF.

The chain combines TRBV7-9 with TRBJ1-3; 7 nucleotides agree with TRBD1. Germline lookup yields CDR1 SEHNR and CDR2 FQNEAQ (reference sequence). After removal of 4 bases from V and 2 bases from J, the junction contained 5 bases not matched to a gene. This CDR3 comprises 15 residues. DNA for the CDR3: TGTGCCAGCAGCTCGGAGGGGGCGACTGGAAACACCATATATTTT. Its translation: CASSSEGATGNTIYF.

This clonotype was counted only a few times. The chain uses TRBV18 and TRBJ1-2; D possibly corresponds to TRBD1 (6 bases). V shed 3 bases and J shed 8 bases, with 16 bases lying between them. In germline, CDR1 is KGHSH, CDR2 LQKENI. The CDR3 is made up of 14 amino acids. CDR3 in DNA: TGTGCCAGCTCACCCGTACAGGGTCAAGAAGGCTACACCTTC. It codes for CASSPVQGQEGYTF.

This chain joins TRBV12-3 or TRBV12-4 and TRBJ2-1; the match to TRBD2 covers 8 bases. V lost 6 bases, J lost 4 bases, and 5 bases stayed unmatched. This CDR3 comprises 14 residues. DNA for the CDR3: TGTGCCAGCAGAGCCCGGGAGGGGTACAATGAGCAGTTCTTC. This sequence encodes CASRAREGYNEQFF.

CDR3 sequence reads: CAISERGTQYF. The CDR3 DNA reads as TGTGCCATCAGTGAGCGCGGGACCCAGTACTTC. The chain uses TRBV10-3 and TRBJ2-5; D not certain. Between the trimmed V and J ends, which lost 2 bases and 7 bases, there was a span of 5 bases. The germline V gene has CDR1 ENHRY and CDR2 SYGVKD. This CDR3 has 11 amino acids.

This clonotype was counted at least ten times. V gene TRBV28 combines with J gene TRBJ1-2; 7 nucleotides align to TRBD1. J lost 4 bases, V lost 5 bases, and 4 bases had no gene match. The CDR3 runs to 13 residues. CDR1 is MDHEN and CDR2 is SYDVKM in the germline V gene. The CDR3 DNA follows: TGTGCCAGCAGTCCCCGACAGGGCTATGGCTACACCTTC. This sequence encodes CASSPRQGYGYTF.

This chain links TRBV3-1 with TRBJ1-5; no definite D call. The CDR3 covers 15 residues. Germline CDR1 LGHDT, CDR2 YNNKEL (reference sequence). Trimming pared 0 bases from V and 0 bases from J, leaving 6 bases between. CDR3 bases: TGTGCCAGCAGCCAAGATCTTGGTAGCAATCAGCCCCAGCATTTT. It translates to CASSQDLGSNQPQHF.

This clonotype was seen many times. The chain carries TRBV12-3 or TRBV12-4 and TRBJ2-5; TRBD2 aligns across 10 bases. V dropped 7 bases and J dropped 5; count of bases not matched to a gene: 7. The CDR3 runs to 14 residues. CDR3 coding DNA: TGTGCCAGCACCCCTAGCGGGAGAAAGGAGACCCAGTACTTC. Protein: CASTPSGRKETQYF.

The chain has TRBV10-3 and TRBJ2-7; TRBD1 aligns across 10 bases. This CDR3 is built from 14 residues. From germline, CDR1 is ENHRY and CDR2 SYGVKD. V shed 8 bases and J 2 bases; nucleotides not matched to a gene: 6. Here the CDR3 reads CAISRTGGAYEQYF. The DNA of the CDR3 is TGTGCCATCTCCCGGACAGGGGGAGCCTACGAGCAGTACTTC.

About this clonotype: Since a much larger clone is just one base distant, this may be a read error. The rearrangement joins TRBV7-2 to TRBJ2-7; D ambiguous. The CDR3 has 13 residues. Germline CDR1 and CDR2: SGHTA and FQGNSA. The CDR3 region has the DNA TGTGCCAACAGCCGGCAAGGAACCTACGAGCAGTACTTC. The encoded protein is CANSRQGTYEQYF.

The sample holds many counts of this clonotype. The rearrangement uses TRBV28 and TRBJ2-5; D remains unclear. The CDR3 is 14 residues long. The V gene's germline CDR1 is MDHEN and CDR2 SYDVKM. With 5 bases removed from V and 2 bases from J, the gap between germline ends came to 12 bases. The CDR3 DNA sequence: TGTGCCAGCAGTCGCCAATACAGTCAAGAGACCCAGTACTTC. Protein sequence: CASSRQYSQETQYF.

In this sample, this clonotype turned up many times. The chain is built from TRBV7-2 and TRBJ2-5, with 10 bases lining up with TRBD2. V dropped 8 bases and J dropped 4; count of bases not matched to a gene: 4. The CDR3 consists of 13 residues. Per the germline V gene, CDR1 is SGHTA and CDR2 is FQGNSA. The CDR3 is CASLSGRGETQYF. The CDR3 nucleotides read TGTGCCAGCCTCAGCGGGAGGGGAGAGACCCAGTACTTC. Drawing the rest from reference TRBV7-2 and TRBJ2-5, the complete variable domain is GAGVSQSPSNKVTEKGKDVELRCDPISGHTALYWYRQSLGQGLEFLIYFQGNSAPDKSGLPSDRFSAERTGGSVSTLTIQRTQQEDSAVYLCASLSGRGETQYFGPGTRLLVL.

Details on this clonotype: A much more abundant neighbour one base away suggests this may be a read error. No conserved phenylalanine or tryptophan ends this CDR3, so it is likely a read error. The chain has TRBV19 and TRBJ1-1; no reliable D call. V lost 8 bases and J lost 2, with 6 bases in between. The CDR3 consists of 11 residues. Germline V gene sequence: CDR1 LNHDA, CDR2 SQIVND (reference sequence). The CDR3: CASWDNTEAFL. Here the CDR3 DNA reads TGTGCCAGTTGGGATAACACTGAAGCTTTCTTG.

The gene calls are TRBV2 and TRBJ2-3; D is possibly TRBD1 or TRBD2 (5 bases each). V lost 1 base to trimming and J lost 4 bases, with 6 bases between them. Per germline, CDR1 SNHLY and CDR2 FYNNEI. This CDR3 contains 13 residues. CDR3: CASSEGGSDTQYF. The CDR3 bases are TGTGCCAGCAGTGAAGGGGGGTCAGATACGCAGTATTTT.

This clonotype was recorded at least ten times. The CDR3 bases are TGTGCCAGCAGCCGAAATCCCACAGATACGCAGTATTTT. It is translated as CASSRNPTDTQYF. The chain combines TRBV7-9 with TRBJ2-3; D ambiguous. From germline, CDR1 is SEHNR and CDR2 FQNEAQ (reference sequence). This CDR3 spans 13 amino acids. V lost 5 bases and J 2 bases, leaving 8 bases between the germline ends.

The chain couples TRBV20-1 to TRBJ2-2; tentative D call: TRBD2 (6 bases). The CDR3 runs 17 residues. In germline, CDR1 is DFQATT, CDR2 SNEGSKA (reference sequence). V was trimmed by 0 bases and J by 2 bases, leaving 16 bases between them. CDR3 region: CSARDTKLAVNTGELFF. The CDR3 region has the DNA TGCAGTGCTAGAGATACTAAACTAGCCGTAAACACCGGGGAGCTGTTTTTT.

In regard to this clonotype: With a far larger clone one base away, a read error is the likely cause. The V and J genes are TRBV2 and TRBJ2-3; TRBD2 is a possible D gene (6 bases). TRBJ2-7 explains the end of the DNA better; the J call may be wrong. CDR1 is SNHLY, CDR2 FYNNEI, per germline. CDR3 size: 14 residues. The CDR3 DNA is TGTGCCAGCAGCCTGGGGGGAACCTCCTGCGAGCAGTACTTC. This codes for CASSLGGTSCEQYF.

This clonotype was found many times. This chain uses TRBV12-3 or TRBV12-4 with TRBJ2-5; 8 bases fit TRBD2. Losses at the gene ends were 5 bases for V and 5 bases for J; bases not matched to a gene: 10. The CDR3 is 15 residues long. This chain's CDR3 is CASSPRNSGIETQYF. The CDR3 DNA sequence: TGTGCCAGCAGTCCCCGGAATAGCGGGATTGAGACCCAGTACTTC.

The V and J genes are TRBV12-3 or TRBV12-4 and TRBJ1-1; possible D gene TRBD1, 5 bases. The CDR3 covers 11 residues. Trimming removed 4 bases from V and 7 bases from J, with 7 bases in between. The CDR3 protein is CASSSGVEAFF. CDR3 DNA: TGTGCCAGCAGTTCGGGGGTTGAAGCTTTCTTT.

CDR3 in DNA: TGCGCCAGCAGCTTGGCGCTGCCAGGGGGCGGGAAGGAGACCCAGTACTTC. It is translated as CASSLALPGGGKETQYF. The rearrangement joins TRBV5-1 to TRBJ2-5; 8 bases match TRBD1. J was trimmed by 5 bases and V by 0 bases; bases with no gene match: 12. The CDR3 is made up of 17 amino acids. Germline lookup yields CDR1 SGHRS and CDR2 YFSETQ. Using reference TRBV5-1 and TRBJ2-5 for the parts outside the CDR3, the full variable domain is KAGVTQTPRYLIKTRGQQVTLSCSPISGHRSVSWYQQTPGQGLQFLFEYFSETQRNKGNFPGRFSGRQFSNSRSEMNVSTLELGDSALYLCASSLALPGGGKETQYFGPGTRLLVL.